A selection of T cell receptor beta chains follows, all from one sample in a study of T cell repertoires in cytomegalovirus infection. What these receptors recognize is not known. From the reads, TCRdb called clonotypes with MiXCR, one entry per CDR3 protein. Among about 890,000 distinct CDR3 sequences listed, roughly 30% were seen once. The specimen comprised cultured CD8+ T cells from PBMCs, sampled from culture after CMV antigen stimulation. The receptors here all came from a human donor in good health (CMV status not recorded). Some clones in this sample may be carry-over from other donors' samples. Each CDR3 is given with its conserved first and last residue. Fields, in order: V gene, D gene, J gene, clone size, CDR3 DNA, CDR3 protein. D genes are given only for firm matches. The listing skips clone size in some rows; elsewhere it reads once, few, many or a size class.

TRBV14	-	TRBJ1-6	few	TGTGCCAGCAGCCAATCTAGGACCTCACCCCTCCACTTT	CASSQSRTSPLHF
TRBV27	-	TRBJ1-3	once	TGTGCCTGCGGTATCCCCCCTGGAAACACCATATATTTT	CACGIPPGNTIYF
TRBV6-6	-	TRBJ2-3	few	TGTGCCAGCAGTGATGATACGCAGTATTTT	CASSDDTQYF
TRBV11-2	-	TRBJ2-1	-	TGTGCCAGTCATTTTGTAGGGGGAGACAATGAGCAGTTCTTC	CASHFVGGDNEQFF
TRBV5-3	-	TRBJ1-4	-	TGTGCCAGAAGCTTACCAGGGGACGGATATGAAAAACTGTTTTTT	CARSLPGDGYEKLFF
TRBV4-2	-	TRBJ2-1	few	TGTGCCAGCAAAAACAGGAGCTCCTACAATGAGCAGTTCTTC	CASKNRSSYNEQFF
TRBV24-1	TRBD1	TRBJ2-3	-	TGTGCCACCAGTGACCCGGGACAGGGGGTTGATACGCAGTATTTT	CATSDPGQGVDTQYF
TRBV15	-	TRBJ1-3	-	TGTGCCACCAGCAGTGGCTTCGGGGTCCTCTCTGGAAACACCATATATTTT	CATSSGFGVLSGNTIYF
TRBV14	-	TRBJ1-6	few	TGTGCCACCTCCGACCGAAATTCCTATAATTCACCCCTCCACTTT	CATSDRNSYNSPLHF
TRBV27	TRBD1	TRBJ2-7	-	TGTGCCAGCAGTTTAAGGGGGCCCATTCCCTACGAGCAGTACTTC	CASSLRGPIPYEQYF
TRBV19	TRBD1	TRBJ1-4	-	TGTGCCAGTAGTGCCGACAGGGGGCGCGATGAAAAACTGTTTTTT	CASSADRGRDEKLFF
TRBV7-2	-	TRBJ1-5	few	TGTGCCAGCAGCTTAGTTCCACAGAGTAGCAATCAGCCCCAGCATTTT	CASSLVPQSSNQPQHF
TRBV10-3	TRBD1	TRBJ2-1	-	TGTGCCATCAGTGACCGGACAGGGGAGATGGGAGAGCAGTTCTTC	CAISDRTGEMGEQFF
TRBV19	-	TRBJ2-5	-	TGTGCCAGTAGTATGGGGCGGCACCAAGAGACCCAGTACTTC	CASSMGRHQETQYF
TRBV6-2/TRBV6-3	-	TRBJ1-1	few	TGTGCCAGCAGTACTCCAGTTAGGGGAAACACTGAAGCTTTCTTT	CASSTPVRGNTEAFF
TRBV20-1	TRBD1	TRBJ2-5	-	TGCAGTGCTAGTACAGGGGATTCACAAGAGACCCAGTACTTC	CSASTGDSQETQYF
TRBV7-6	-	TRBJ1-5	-	TGTGCCAGCAGCTCTTTGGCGGATAGCAATCAGCCCCAGCATTTT	CASSSLADSNQPQHF
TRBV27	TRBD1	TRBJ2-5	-	TGTGCCAGCAGTCCCGGGACAGGGGGCGTTGAGACCCAGTACTTC	CASSPGTGGVETQYF
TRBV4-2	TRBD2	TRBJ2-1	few	TGTGCCAGCAGCCAAGATTCGACTAGCGGGGGGGAGCAGTTCTTC	CASSQDSTSGGEQFF
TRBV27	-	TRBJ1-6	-	TGTGCCAGCAGTTTATCGGGCTCACCCTATAATTCACCCCTCCACTTT	CASSLSGSPYNSPLHF
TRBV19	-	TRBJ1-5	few	TGTGCCAGTAGTCATCCGGACGTAGTTACACAGCCCCAGCATTTT	CASSHPDVVTQPQHF
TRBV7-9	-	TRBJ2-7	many	TGTGCCACCTCCTCCCAGGGGAACTCCTACGAGCAGTACTTC	CATSSQGNSYEQYF
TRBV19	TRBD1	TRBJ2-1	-	TGTGCCAGTAGTGACCCCCGGGACAGGGGCCGTGAGCAGTTCTTC	CASSDPRDRGREQFF
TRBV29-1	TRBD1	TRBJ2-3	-	TGCAGCGTACAGGGGTACAACCTCACAGATACGCAGTATTTT	CSVQGYNLTDTQYF
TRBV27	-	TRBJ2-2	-	TGTGCCAGCAGACCTCTAGGACCCGGGGAGCTGTTTTTT	CASRPLGPGELFF
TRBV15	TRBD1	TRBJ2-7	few	TGTGCCACCAGCAGAGCACAGGGGTTAATCTACGAGCAGTACTTC	CATSRAQGLIYEQYF
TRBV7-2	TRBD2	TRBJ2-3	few	TGTGCCAGCAGCTTCGTAGCGGGGGCGAGCACAGATACGCAGTATTTT	CASSFVAGASTDTQYF
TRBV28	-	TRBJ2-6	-	TGTGCCAGCAGCCTTTCGAAACTTAAGCAGGGAATATATTACTCTGGGGCCAACGTCCTGACTTTC	CASSLSKLKQGIYYSGANVLTF
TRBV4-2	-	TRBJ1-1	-	TGTGCCAGCAGCTATTGGTCGGAAGGGACTGAAGCTTTCTTT	CASSYWSEGTEAFF
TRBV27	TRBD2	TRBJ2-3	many	TGTGCCAGCAGTTCGGACGGAACTAGCGAGCACACAGATACGCAGTATTTT	CASSSDGTSEHTDTQYF
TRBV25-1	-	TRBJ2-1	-	TGTGCCAGCACCCTCTACCCCACAGGGCATGAGCAGTTCTTC	CASTLYPTGHEQFF
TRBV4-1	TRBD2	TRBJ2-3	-	TGCGCCAGCAGCCAAGATGGGGCGGGGGGGTACACAGATACGCAGTATTTT	CASSQDGAGGYTDTQYF
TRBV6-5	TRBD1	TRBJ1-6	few	TGTGCCAGCAGAACCTACCGGGACAGACTTAGCTCCTATAATTCACCCCTCCACTTT	CASRTYRDRLSSYNSPLHF
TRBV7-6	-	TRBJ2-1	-	TGTGCCAGCAGTCGGAATAGGATCCCGCATGAGCAGTTCTTC	CASSRNRIPHEQFF
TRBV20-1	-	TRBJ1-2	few	TGCAGTGCTAGAGTCAGCACAGGCTATGGCTACACCTTC	CSARVSTGYGYTF
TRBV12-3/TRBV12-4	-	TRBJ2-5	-	TGTGCCAGCAGTCCGCGGGGAGCGGGTTTGCAAGAGACCCAGTACTTC	CASSPRGAGLQETQYF
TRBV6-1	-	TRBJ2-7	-	TGTGCCAGCAGAGGCCGGGACTGGAGCTCCTACGAGCAGTACTTC	CASRGRDWSSYEQYF
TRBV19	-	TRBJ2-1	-	TGTGCCAGTAGTATAGGGACGCATCTCAATGAGCAGTTCTTC	CASSIGTHLNEQFF
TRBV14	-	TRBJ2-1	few	TGTGCCAGCAGCCAAGAACCGGACTCTTACCATTTTTCCTACAATGAGCAGTTCTTC	CASSQEPDSYHFSYNEQFF
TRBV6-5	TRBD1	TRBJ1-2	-	TGTGCCAGCAGTTACTCGCTGGGGACAGGCTATGGCTACACCTTC	CASSYSLGTGYGYTF
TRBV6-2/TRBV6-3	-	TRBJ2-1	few	TGTGCCAGCAGTTTGGACAGTCGGACCTACAATGAGCAGTTCTTC	CASSLDSRTYNEQFF
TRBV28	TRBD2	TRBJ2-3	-	TGTGCCAGCACCGGGGGGGGAACCACAGATACGCAGTATTTT	CASTGGGTTDTQYF
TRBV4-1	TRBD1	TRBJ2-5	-	TGCGCCAGCAGCCAAGCGACAGGGTCGCGCCAAGAGACCCAGTACTTC	CASSQATGSRQETQYF
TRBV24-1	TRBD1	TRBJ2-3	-	TGTGCCACCAGCGCCCACGGGACAGGGGGTTCAGATACGCAGTATTTT	CATSAHGTGGSDTQYF
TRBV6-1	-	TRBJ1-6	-	TGTGCCAGCAGTGAAGCGGGGCCGCAAACTCGTTCACCCCTCCACTTT	CASSEAGPQTRSPLHF
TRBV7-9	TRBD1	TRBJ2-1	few	TGTGCCAGCAGTCAGATCCCGGACAGGGGAAATGAGCAGTTCTTC	CASSQIPDRGNEQFF